Listed below are T cell receptor beta chains from one sample, sequenced in a study of T cells of healthy individuals. TCRdb re-called the 5' RACE reads through MiXCR, storing one row per CDR3 protein. This sample has more than 60,000 distinct CDR3 sequences; roughly 16% occur once, and the top ten carry less than 6%. The receptors shown here come from a human donor in good health. CDR3s include the opening cysteine and the closing phenylalanine or tryptophan. The D gene is left open where the match is weak. Clone size is given for some rows only: seen once, a few or many times, or a class if the clone is expanded.

abundance | d_gene | len | j_gene | v_gene | CDR3nt | CDR3aa
. | . | 15 | TRBJ2-5 | TRBV4-1 | TGCGCCAGCAGCCAAGAAGCAGGGTCTGGCGAGACCCAGTACTTC | CASSQEAGSGETQYF
. | . | 14 | TRBJ2-3 | TRBV5-1 | TGCGCCAGCAGCTTGGACAGGGTACCAGATACGCAGTATTTT | CASSLDRVPDTQYF
. | TRBD1 | 16 | TRBJ2-2 | TRBV7-2 | TGTGCCAGCAGCTTCGGTACAGGGGGCATTTACGGGGAGCTGTTTTTT | CASSFGTGGIYGELFF
few | . | 14 | TRBJ1-5 | TRBV28 | TGTGCCACCCAGGGATACTCGTCTGGTCAGCCCCAGCATTTT | CATQGYSSGQPQHF
many | . | 13 | TRBJ2-5 | TRBV29-1 | TGCAGCGTTGATCGGACGGATAAAGAGACCCAGTACTTC | CSVDRTDKETQYF
. | TRBD2 | 15 | TRBJ2-7 | TRBV3-1 | TGTGCCAGCAGCCAGCTGACTAGCGGAGCCTACGAGCAGTACTTC | CASSQLTSGAYEQYF
many | TRBD2 | 14 | TRBJ2-1 | TRBV29-1 | TGCAGCCTCGTCCCGGGCGGGAGCTACAATGAGCAGTTCTTC | CSLVPGGSYNEQFF
. | . | 10 | TRBJ1-2 | TRBV20-1 | TGCAGTGCTAGGAACGGACCCTACACCTTC | CSARNGPYTF
few | . | 15 | TRBJ2-5 | TRBV29-1 | TGCAGCGTTGAACTTCGCGCGACACTCGAAGAGACCCAGTACTTC | CSVELRATLEETQYF
many | TRBD1 | 16 | TRBJ1-2 | TRBV27 | TGTGCCAGCAGTCCTTCACAGGGGGGGGCTAACTATGGCTACACCTTC | CASSPSQGGANYGYTF
many | . | 13 | TRBJ1-5 | TRBV5-1 | TGCGCCAGCAGCTTGGCTAGCAATCAGCCCCAGCATTTT | CASSLASNQPQHF
many | TRBD2 | 21 | TRBJ2-1 | TRBV19 | TGTGCCAGTAGTTTTAGACTAGCGGGATCGCTTAGAGATTTTAGATTGGAGGAGCAGTTCTTC | CASSFRLAGSLRDFRLEEQFF
few | . | 14 | TRBJ1-1 | TRBV29-1 | TGCAGCGTACTTACTCTTGGAAGGGACACTGAAGCTTTCTTT | CSVLTLGRDTEAFF
once | . | 17 | TRBJ2-1 | TRBV21-1 | TGTGCCAGCAGCAAAGCTAGAATCATCGGATTTCCAAATGAGCAGTTCTTC | CASSKARIIGFPNEQFF
few | . | 16 | TRBJ2-7 | TRBV25-1 | TGTGCCAGCAGTGAATTAGAGGGGTCCCTCTCCTACGAGCAGTACTTC | CASSELEGSLSYEQYF
many | . | 16 | TRBJ2-6 | TRBV10-3 | TGTGCCACCGCACAGGGTCCACTCTCTGGGGCCAACGTCCTGACTTTC | CATAQGPLSGANVLTF
few | . | 11 | TRBJ1-2 | TRBV6-5 | TGTGCCAGCAGGAGGGACCATGGCTACACCTTC | CASRRDHGYTF
many | . | 15 | TRBJ2-2 | TRBV5-6 | TGTGCCAGCAGCCAGAGGACTGTCAACACCGGGGAGCTGTTTTTT | CASSQRTVNTGELFF